The source of this T cell receptor beta chain is a study of shared clonotypes between healthy human individuals. Broader study findings: An effect of sequencing depth on clonotype sharing among donors was expected.

Naive CD8 isolation took CD45RO-negative cells positively selected for CCR7 and excluded terminally differentiated effector memory CD45RA+ cells. Nashville, Tennessee was home to all donors, who were Caucasian adults. Authors' methods: In the immunoSEQ data, sequences were junction-only and lacked quality scores, so filtering differed. Only in-frame clones appear in the TCRdb table, and some are missing; sequencing was by immunoSEQ multiplex PCR. The D gene and trimming were derived from the DNA, and the V and J assignments and clone size from that table. The data show 600,000 or so clones, with 85% to 95% seen just once and over 0.095% held by the top ten. Of note for this clone: Its specificity is not known.

Sequenced: naive CD8+ T cells sorted from blood. This receptor was obtained from a woman aged 25-40 years in good health.

The CDR3 sequence: CSVVDISYEQYF. The CDR3 coding sequence is TGCAGCGTTGTAGACATTTCCTACGAGCAGTACTTC. This chain joins TRBV29-1 and TRBJ2-7; D remains unclear. CDR1 and CDR2 (germline): SQVTM, ANQGSEA. Between the trimmed V and J ends, which lost 4 bases and 1 base, there was a span of 8 bases. This CDR3 contains 12 residues.